One and the same sample provided the 2 T cell receptor beta chains below, sequenced in a study of regulatory T cells in long-lasting Graves disease. Documented time point: persistent/refractory GD, antithyroid drugs over 5 years with positive TRAb. Preparation of the TCR library used RNA extracted from PBMCs. The TCR beta library used iRepertoire HTBI primers with Arm-PCR amplification of CDR3. TCRdb re-called the multiplex PCR reads with MiXCR, one entry per CDR3 protein. Among 700,000 or so distinct CDR3 sequences, around 30% were seen once, and the ten largest hold 42%. The starting material was peripheral blood mononuclear cells (PBMCs), obtained when the disease was refractory, from a patient treated with antithyroid drugs. These TCRs come from a female donor with Graves disease.

This clonotype was detected only once. The J gene is TRBJ2-7, the V gene TRBV7-9, with D perhaps matching TRBD2 (5 bases). Trimming took off 5 bases at V and 3 bases at J, with 14 bases between the two ends. CDR1 and CDR2 (germline): SEHNR, FQNEAQ (reference sequence). CDR3 size: 14 residues. CDR3 sequence reads: CASSARTRGYEQYF. The CDR3 DNA reads TGTGCCAGCAGCGCCCGAACTAGAGGCTACGAGCAGTACTTC.

CDR3 sequence reads: CASSAGPPSSGNTIYF. CDR3 DNA: TGTGCCAGCAGTGCGGGACCGCCGAGCTCTGGAAACACCATATATTTT. The chain links TRBV2 to TRBJ1-3; D might be TRBD1 (5 bases). Trimming cost V 4 bases and J 0 bases, with 13 bases left between them. Germline V gives CDR1 SNHLY, CDR2 FYNNEI. This CDR3 has 16 residues.